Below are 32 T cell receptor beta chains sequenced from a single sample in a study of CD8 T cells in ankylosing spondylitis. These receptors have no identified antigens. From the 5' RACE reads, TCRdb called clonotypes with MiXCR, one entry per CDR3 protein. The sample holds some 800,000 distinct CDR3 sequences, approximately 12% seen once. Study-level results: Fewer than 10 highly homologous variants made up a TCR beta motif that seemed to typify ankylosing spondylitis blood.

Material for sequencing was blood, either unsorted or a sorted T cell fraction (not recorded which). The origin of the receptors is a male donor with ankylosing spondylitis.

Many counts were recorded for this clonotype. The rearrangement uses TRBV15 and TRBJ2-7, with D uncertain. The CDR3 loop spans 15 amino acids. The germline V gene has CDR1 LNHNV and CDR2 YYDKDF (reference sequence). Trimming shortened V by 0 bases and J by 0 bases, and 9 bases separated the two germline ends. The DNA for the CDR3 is TGTGCCACCAGCAGAGATTTGGCCGGCTCCTACGAGCAGTACTTC. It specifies CATSRDLAGSYEQYF.

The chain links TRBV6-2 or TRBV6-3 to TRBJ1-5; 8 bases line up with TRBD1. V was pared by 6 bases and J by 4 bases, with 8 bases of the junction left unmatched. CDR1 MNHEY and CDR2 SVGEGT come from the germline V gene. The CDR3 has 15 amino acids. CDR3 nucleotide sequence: TGTGCCAGCAGGAAGGGCGGACAGGGTAATCAGCCCCAGCATTTT. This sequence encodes CASRKGGQGNQPQHF.

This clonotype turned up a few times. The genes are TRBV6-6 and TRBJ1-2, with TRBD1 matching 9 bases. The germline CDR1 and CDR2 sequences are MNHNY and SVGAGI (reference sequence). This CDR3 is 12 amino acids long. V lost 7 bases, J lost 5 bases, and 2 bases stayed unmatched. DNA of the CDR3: TGTGCCAGCATCGGACAGGGGTATGGCTACACCTTC. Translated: CASIGQGYGYTF.

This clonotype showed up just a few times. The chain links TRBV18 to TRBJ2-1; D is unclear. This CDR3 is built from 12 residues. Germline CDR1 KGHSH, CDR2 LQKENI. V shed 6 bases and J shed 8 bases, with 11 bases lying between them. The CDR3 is CASSNSVDEQFF. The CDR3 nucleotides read TGTGCCAGCTCGAATAGTGTCGATGAGCAGTTCTTC.

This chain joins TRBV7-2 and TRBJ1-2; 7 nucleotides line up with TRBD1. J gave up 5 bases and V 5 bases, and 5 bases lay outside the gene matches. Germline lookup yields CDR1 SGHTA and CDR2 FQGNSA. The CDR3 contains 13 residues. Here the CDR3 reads CASSRGTVYGYTF. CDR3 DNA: TGTGCCAGCAGCCGGGGGACAGTGTATGGCTACACCTTC.

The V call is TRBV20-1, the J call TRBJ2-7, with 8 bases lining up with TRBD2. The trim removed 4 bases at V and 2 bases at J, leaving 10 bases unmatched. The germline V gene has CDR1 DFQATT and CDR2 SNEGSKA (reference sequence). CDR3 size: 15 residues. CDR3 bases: TGCAGTGCTACAAACGACCTTAGCGGGGCCTACGAGCAGTACTTC. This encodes CSATNDLSGAYEQYF.

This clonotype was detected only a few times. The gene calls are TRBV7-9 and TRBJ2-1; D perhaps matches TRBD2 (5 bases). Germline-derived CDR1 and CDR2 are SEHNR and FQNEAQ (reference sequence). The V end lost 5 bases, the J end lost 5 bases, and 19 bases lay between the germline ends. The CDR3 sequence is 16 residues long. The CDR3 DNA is TGTGCCAGCAGCGAGGACCGGGGTATCAAAAACAATGAGCAGTTCTTC. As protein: CASSEDRGIKNNEQFF.

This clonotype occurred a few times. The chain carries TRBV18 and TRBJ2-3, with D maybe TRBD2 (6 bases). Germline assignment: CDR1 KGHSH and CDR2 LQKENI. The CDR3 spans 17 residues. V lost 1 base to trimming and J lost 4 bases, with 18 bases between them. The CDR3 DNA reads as TGTGCCAGCTCACCACGTCCACCTTCGTGGGAGGCAGATACGCAGTATTTT. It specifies CASSPRPPSWEADTQYF.

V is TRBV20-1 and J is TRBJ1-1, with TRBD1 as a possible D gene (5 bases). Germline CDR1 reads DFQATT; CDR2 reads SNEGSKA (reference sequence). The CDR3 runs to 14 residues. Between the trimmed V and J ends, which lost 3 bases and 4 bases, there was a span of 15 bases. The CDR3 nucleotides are TGCAGTGCTAGGGTCGGGGCTGGCCCCACTGAAGCTTTCTTT. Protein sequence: CSARVGAGPTEAFF.

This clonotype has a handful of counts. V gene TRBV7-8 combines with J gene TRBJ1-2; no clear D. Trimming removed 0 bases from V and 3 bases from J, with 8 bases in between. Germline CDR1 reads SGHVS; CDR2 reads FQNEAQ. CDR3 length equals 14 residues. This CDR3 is CASSLARVDYGYTF. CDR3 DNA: TGTGCCAGCAGCTTAGCACGTGTGGACTATGGCTACACCTTC.

CDR3 loop: CASSQDGRLTGTDTQYF. The CDR3 DNA follows: TGTGCCAGCAGCCAAGATGGGCGACTAACTGGCACAGATACGCAGTATTTT. V and J are TRBV14 and TRBJ2-3, with D tentatively TRBD2 (5 bases). The CDR3 is 17 residues long. The germline V gene encodes CDR1 SGHDN and CDR2 FVKESK. With 0 bases removed from V and 1 base from J, the gap between germline ends came to 14 bases.

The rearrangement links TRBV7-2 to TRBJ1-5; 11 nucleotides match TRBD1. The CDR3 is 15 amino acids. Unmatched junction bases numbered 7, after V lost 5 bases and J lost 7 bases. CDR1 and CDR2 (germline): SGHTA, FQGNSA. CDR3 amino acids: CASSPWTGGSQPQHF. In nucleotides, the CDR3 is TGTGCCAGCAGCCCCTGGACAGGGGGCAGCCAGCCCCAGCATTTT.

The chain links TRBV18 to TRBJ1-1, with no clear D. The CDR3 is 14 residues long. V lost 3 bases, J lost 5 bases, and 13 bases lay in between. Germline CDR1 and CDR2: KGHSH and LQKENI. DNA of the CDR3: TGTGCCAGCTCACCCCGGACGGTCCAAACTGAAGCTTTCTTT. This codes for CASSPRTVQTEAFF.

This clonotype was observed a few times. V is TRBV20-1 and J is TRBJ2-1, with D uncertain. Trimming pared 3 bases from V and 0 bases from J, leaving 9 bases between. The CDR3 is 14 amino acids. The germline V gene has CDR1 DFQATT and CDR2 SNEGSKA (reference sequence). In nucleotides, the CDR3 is TGCAGTGCTAGGCCGGGCCACTCCTACAATGAGCAGTTCTTC. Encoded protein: CSARPGHSYNEQFF.

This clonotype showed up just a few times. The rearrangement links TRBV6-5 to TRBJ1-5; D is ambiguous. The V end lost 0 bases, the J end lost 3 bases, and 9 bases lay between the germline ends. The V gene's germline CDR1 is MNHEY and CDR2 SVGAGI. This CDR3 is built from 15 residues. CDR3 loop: CASSYSRQFNQPQHF. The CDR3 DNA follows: TGTGCCAGCAGTTACTCGAGGCAGTTCAATCAGCCCCAGCATTTT.

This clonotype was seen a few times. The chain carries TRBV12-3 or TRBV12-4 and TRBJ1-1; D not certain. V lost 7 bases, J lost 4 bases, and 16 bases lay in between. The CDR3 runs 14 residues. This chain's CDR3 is CASTSGRAGTEAFF. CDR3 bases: TGTGCCAGCACCTCGGGGAGGGCAGGCACTGAAGCTTTCTTT.

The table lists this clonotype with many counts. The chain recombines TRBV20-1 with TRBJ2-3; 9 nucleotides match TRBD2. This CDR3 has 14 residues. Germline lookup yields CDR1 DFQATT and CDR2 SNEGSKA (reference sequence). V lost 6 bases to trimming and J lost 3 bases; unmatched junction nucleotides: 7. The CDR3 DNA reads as TGCAGTGCCCCAGCGGGAGGAGGTACAGATACGCAGTATTTT. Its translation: CSAPAGGGTDTQYF.

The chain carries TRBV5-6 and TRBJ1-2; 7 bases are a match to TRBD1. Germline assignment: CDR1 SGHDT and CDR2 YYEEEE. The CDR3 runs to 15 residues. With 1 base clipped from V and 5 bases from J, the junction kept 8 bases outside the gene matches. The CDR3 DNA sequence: TGTGCCAGCAGCTTGATTCGGGACAGAGCTTATGGCTACACCTTC. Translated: CASSLIRDRAYGYTF.

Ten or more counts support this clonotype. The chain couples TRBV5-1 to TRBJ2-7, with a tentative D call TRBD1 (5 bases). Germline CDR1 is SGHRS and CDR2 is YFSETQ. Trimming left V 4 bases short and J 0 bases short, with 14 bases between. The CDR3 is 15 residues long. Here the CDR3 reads CASSMTPTASYEQYF. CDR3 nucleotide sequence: TGCGCCAGCAGCATGACCCCGACAGCCTCCTACGAGCAGTACTTC.

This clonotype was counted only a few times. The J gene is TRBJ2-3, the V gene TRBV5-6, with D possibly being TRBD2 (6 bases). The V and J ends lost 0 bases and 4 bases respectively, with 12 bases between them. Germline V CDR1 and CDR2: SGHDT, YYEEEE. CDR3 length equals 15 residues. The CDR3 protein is CASSLVGLAPDTQYF. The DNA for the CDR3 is TGTGCCAGCAGCTTGGTAGGTCTAGCGCCAGATACGCAGTATTTT.

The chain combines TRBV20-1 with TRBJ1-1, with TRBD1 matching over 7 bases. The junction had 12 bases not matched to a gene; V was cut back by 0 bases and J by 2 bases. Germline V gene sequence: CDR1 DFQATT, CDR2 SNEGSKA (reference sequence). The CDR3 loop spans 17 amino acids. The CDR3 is CSARDPDTGTVNTEAFF. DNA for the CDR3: TGCAGTGCTAGAGATCCCGACACCGGGACAGTAAACACTGAAGCTTTCTTT.

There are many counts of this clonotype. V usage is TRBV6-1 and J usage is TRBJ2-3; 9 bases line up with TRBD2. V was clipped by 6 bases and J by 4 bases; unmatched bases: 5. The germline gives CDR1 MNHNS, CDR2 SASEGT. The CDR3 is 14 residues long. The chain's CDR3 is CASRPGLAADTQYF. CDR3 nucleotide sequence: TGTGCCAGCAGACCGGGACTAGCTGCAGATACGCAGTATTTT.

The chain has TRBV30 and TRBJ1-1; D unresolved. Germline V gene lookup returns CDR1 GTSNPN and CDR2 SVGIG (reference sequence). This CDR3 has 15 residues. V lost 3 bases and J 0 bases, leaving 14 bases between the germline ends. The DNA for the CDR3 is TGTGCCTGGAGAAAATTTGATGCGATGAACACTGAAGCTTTCTTT. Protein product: CAWRKFDAMNTEAFF. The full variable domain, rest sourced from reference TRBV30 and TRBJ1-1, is SQTIHQWPATLVQPVGSPLSLECTVEGTSNPNLYWYRQAAGRGLQLLFYSVGIGQISSEVPQNLSASRPQDRQFILSSKKLLLSDSGFYLCAWRKFDAMNTEAFFGQGTRLTVV.

CDR3 loop: CASSGPSGIQYF. The DNA of the CDR3 is TGTGCCAGCAGCGGTCCTTCGGGCATTCAGTACTTC. The J gene is TRBJ2-4, the V gene TRBV7-9; D is undetermined. CDR1 is SEHNR and CDR2 is FQNEAQ in the germline V gene (reference sequence). This CDR3 has 12 residues. The germline V and J ends were trimmed by 5 bases and 9 bases, with 11 bases remaining between them.

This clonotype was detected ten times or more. This chain's CDR3 is CASSLVGAQYF. In DNA form, the CDR3 reads TGTGCCAGCAGCCTGGTCGGGGCGCAGTACTTC. The chain combines TRBV28 with TRBJ2-7; TRBD1 or TRBD2 may be the D gene (5 bases each). From germline, CDR1 is MDHEN and CDR2 SYDVKM. CDR3 length: 11 amino acids. V lost 6 bases and J 9 bases, leaving 12 bases between the germline ends.

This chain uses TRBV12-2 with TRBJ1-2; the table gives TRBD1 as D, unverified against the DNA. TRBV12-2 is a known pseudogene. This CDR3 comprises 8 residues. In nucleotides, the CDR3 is TGTGCCACCGGGACAGGGTGCTTC. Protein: CATGTGCF.

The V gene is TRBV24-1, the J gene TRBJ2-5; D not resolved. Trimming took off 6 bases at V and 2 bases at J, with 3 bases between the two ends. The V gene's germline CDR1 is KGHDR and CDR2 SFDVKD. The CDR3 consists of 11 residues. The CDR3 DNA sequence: TGTGCCACCAGTCTACAAGAGACCCAGTACTTC. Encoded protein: CATSLQETQYF.

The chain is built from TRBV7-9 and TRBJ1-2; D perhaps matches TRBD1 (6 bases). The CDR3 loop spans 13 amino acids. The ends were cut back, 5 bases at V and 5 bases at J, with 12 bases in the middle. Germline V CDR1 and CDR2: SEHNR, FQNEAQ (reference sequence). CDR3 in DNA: TGTGCCAGCAGCGCATGGACAGAGTATGGCTACACCTTC. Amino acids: CASSAWTEYGYTF.

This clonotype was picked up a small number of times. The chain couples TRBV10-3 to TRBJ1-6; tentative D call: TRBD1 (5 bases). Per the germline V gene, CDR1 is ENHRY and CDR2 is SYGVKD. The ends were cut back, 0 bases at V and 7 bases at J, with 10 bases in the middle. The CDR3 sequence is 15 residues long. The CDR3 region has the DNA TGTGCCATCAGTGAGTCGGCAGGGTACAATTCACCCCTCCACTTT. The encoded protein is CAISESAGYNSPLHF.

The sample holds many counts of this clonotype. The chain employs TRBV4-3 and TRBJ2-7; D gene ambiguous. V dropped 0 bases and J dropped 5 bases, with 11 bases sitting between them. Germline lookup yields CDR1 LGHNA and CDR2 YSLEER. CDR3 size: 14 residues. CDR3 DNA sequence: TGCGCCAGCAGCCAAGATACCAGGCGGAACGAGCAGTACTTC. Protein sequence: CASSQDTRRNEQYF.

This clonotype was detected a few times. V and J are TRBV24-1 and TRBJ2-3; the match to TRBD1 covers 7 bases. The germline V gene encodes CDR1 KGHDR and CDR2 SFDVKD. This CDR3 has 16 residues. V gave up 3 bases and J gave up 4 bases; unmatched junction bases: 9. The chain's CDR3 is CATSDTTGVRADTQYF. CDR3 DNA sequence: TGTGCCACCAGTGATACCACAGGGGTCCGGGCAGATACGCAGTATTTT.

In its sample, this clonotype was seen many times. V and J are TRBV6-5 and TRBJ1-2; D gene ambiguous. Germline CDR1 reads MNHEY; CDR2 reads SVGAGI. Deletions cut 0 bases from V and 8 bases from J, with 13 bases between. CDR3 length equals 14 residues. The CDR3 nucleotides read TGTGCCAGCAGTTACTCGACGGGGTTGGGGGGCTACACCTTC. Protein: CASSYSTGLGGYTF.